The text below deals with one T cell receptor beta chain. In Seattle, patients joined the study during active infection and were tracked longitudinally. In the original analysis: Reference gene primer amplification in the assay estimated nucleated cell counts. Repertoires were generated with immunoSEQ multiplex PCR, while TCRdb's copy carries only in-frame clones and drops some. V and J calls and clone size are as listed in that table; D and trimming were resolved from the DNA. Among a few hundred thousand clones, about 90% were seen once, and the ten largest hold roughly 2%. The data are from a study of blood T cell repertoires in COVID-19. Overall study context: Sites in the United States, Italy and Spain provided acute and convalescent COVID-19 samples. T cells, B-cell-depleted T cells, or PBMCs provided the cDNA or gDNA that served as material.

The CDR3 totals 15 residues. The V and J ends lost 5 bases and 3 bases, in that order; junction bases with no gene match: 6. Germline loops: CDR1 MNHEY, CDR2 SVGEGT. The clonotype was recovered from an older woman with COVID-19, enrolled during active disease. The rearrangement uses TRBV6-2 or TRBV6-3 and TRBJ2-7, with TRBD1 matching over 11 bases. The sequenced material came from peripheral blood. In DNA form, the CDR3 reads TGTGCCAGCAGTAGCTCGGGACAGGGGGTCTACGAGCAGTACTTC. Protein: CASSSSGQGVYEQYF.